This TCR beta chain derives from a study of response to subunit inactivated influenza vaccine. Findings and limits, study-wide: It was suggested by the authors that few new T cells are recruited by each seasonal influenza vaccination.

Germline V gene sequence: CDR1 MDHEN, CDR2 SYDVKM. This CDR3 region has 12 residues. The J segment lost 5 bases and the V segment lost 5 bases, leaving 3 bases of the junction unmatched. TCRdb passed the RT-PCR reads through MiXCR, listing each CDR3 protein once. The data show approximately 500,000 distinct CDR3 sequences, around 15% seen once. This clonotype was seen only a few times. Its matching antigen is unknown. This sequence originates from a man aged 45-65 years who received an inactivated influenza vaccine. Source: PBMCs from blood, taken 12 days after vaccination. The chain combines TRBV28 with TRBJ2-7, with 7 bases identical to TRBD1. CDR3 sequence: CASSKTGNEQYF. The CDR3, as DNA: TGTGCCAGCAGTAAGACAGGGAACGAGCAGTACTTC.